This T cell receptor beta chain was identified during a study of regulatory T cells in long-lasting Graves disease. Overall study results and limits: Among samples with persistent disease, TRBV28, TRBJ1-2 and TRBJ2-5 were favored.

CDR3-region Arm-PCR and iRepertoire HTBI primers produced the TCR beta libraries. TCRdb reprocessed the multiplex PCR reads via MiXCR and lists one record per CDR3 protein. Of about 240,000 distinct CDR3 sequences in the sample, 20% were seen once. The CDR3 is 15 residues long. Trimming took 4 bases from V and 7 from J; bases not matched to a gene: 8. Germline CDR1 reads SGHRS; CDR2 reads YFSETQ. Time point denoted: newly diagnosed GD, antithyroid drugs for less than 3 months. PBMC-extracted RNA yielded the TCR library. Roughly 9.6-milliliter peripheral blood samples went into EDTA tubes. Many counts were recorded for this clonotype. Its antigen is as yet unknown.

Material: peripheral blood mononuclear cells (PBMCs), obtained at new diagnosis, from a patient treated with antithyroid drugs. This chain joins TRBV5-1 and TRBJ2-2, with 9 bases fitting TRBD1. The clonotype originates from a female donor with Graves disease. The CDR3 nucleotides are TGCGCCAGCAGCATGACCGGGACAGGGAACGGGGAGCTGTTTTTT. Protein sequence: CASSMTGTGNGELFF.